These 24 T cell receptor beta chains were all obtained from the same sample, sequenced in a study of beta chain features in type 1 diabetes. Every isolated RNA sample was fully reverse transcribed, so sequencing captured expressed TCRB transcripts. Sequencing used immunoSEQ multiplex PCR; TCRdb keeps in-frame clones, though not all of them. The sample includes under 950,000 clones, around a sixth seen only once; the top ten take about 0.025%. The sequencing input was naive CD4+ T cells from blood. The receptors stem from a woman under 30 in good health.

Written as DNA, the CDR3 is TGTGCCAGCAGCTTGACGGAACTGTATGGCTACACCTTC. This codes for CASSLTELYGYTF. The chain combines TRBV14 with TRBJ1-2; D not resolved. The ends were cut back, 5 bases at V and 5 bases at J, with 12 bases in the middle. Germline V lookup: CDR1 SGHDN, CDR2 FVKESK. The CDR3 covers 13 residues.

This clone was counted between two and nine times. The chain uses TRBV28 and TRBJ1-1; D perhaps matches TRBD1 (5 bases). The CDR3 runs 13 residues. V lost 3 bases, J lost 4 bases, and 9 bases lay in between. Germline CDR1 reads MDHEN; CDR2 reads SYDVKM. CDR3 sequence: CASSLAGFTEAFF. The CDR3 DNA is TGTGCCAGCAGTTTGGCAGGGTTCACTGAAGCTTTCTTT.

The chain has TRBV11-2 and TRBJ2-6, with unresolved D. V was shortened by 5 bases and J by 3 bases, with 11 bases between the two germline ends. This CDR3 spans 15 amino acids. Germline-derived CDR1 and CDR2 are SGHAT and FQNNGV. As DNA, the CDR3 is TGTGCCAGCAGCCCCCGTGGTGGTGGGGCCAACGTCCTGACTTTC. This codes for CASSPRGGGANVLTF.

The CDR3 region is CASSVGSSGITYEQFF. The CDR3 bases are TGTGCCAGCAGCGTAGGAAGTAGCGGGATTACCTATGAGCAGTTCTTC. This chain uses TRBV9 with TRBJ2-1; 8 bases fit TRBD2. CDR3 length: 16 amino acids. V was clipped by 0 bases and J by 8 bases; unmatched bases: 10. In germline, CDR1 is SGDLS, CDR2 YYNGEE.

V usage is TRBV7-2 and J usage is TRBJ2-2, with 8 bases aligning to TRBD2. Germline V gene lookup returns CDR1 SGHTA and CDR2 FQGNSA. Trimming removed 5 bases from V and 4 bases from J; junction bases left unmatched: 3. The CDR3 length is 14 residues. DNA of the CDR3: TGTGCCAGCAGCCCTGGGACTAGCACCGGGGAGCTGTTTTTT. It encodes CASSPGTSTGELFF.

This sequence joins TRBV19 and TRBJ1-2; D unresolved. This CDR3 comprises 14 residues. Per germline, CDR1 LNHDA and CDR2 SQIVND (reference sequence). V was pared by 6 bases and J by 2 bases, with 13 bases between. Written as DNA, the CDR3 is TGTGCCAGTAGCCCCGACCGGTGGAACTATGGCTACACCTTC. It yields the protein CASSPDRWNYGYTF.

The rearrangement joins TRBV18 to TRBJ2-1; TRBD1 matches at 9 bases. V was pared by 3 bases and J by 3 bases, with 6 bases of the junction left unmatched. This CDR3 has 16 amino acids. CDR1 and CDR2 from the germline V gene are KGHSH and LQKENI. CDR3 bases: TGTGCCAGCTCACCTTTGGGACAGGGTCTCTACAATGAGCAGTTCTTC. This gives the protein CASSPLGQGLYNEQFF.

CDR3 sequence: CASSPRASGTYNEQFF. CDR3 sequence (DNA): TGTGCCAGTAGTCCCCGCGCTAGCGGGACCTACAATGAGCAGTTCTTC. The chain links TRBV19 to TRBJ2-1; TRBD2 aligns across 9 bases. V gave up 5 bases and J gave up 2 bases; unmatched junction bases: 7. The germline V gene encodes CDR1 LNHDA and CDR2 SQIVND (reference sequence). This CDR3 contains 16 residues.

The gene calls are TRBV28 and TRBJ1-2, with TRBD1 as a possible D gene (6 bases). Germline lookup yields CDR1 MDHEN and CDR2 SYDVKM. V dropped 3 bases and J dropped 4 bases, with 24 bases sitting between them. The CDR3 is 18 residues long. The CDR3 bases are TGTGCCAGCAGTTTTCTTGGTCCCGGACAGCTGACTCCCTATGGCTACACCTTC. Protein sequence: CASSFLGPGQLTPYGYTF.

The rearrangement uses TRBV2 and TRBJ1-5; D may be TRBD1 (5 bases). The CDR3 is 12 amino acids. V lost 7 bases and J lost 8, with 12 bases in between. Looked up from germline, CDR1 is SNHLY and CDR2 is FYNNEI. CDR3 sequence: CASTEGREPQHF. CDR3 sequence (DNA): TGTGCCAGCACGGAGGGGCGGGAGCCCCAGCATTTT. The full variable domain, completed using reference TRBV2 and TRBJ1-5, is EPEVTQTPSHQVTQMGQEVILRCVPISNHLYFYWYRQILGQKVEFLVSFYNNEISEKSEIFDDQFSVERPDGSNFTLKIRSTKLEDSAMYFCASTEGREPQHFGDGTRLSIL.

With regard to this clone: The same CDR3 also results from other DNA sequences found in this sample. This rearrangement joins TRBV28 to TRBJ1-2, with no clear D. Germline V gene lookup returns CDR1 MDHEN and CDR2 SYDVKM. Trimming took 1 base from V and 3 from J, leaving 3 bases between them. The CDR3 runs to 12 residues. In DNA form, the CDR3 reads TGTGCCAGCAGTTTATTGGACTATGGCTACACCTTC. It codes for CASSLLDYGYTF.

The V call is TRBV7-8, the J call TRBJ2-5, with D tentatively TRBD1 or TRBD2 (5 bases each). V lost 4 bases, J lost 2 bases, and 14 bases lay in between. Germline assignment: CDR1 SGHVS and CDR2 FQNEAQ. The CDR3 is made up of 15 amino acids. CDR3 loop: CASSSSPGPQETQYF. CDR3 nucleotide sequence: TGTGCCAGCAGCTCCTCACCGGGACCACAAGAGACCCAGTACTTC.

In its sample, this clone was seen a few times. This chain links TRBV19 with TRBJ2-2; TRBD1 agrees at 9 bases. CDR3 size: 15 residues. V was clipped by 4 bases and J by 5 bases; unmatched bases: 5. Germline CDR1 LNHDA, CDR2 SQIVND (reference sequence). The CDR3 DNA is TGTGCCAGTAGTACCCGGGACAGGGATACCGGGGAGCTGTTTTTT. Encoded protein: CASSTRDRDTGELFF.

This clone was counted only a few times. J is TRBJ2-1 and V is TRBV7-2, with TRBD1 matching 7 bases. Unmatched junction bases numbered 9, after V lost 1 base and J lost 15 bases. Germline values: CDR1 SGHTA, CDR2 FQGNSA. This CDR3 is 13 amino acids long. CDR3 sequence (DNA): TGTGCCAGCAGCTTAGGGCCAGACAGGGCCGGGTTCTTC. This translates into CASSLGPDRAGFF.

This clone occurred a few times. V gene TRBV6-5 combines with J gene TRBJ2-1; D possibly corresponds to TRBD1 (6 bases). Germline loops: CDR1 MNHEY, CDR2 SVGAGI. V lost 2 bases to trimming and J lost 8 bases, with 19 bases between them. This CDR3 contains 16 residues. CDR3: CASSYRRQAPGDEQFF. DNA for the CDR3: TGTGCCAGCAGTTACCGACGACAGGCCCCAGGCGATGAGCAGTTCTTC.

This clone occurred a few times. The same CDR3 also results from other DNA sequences found in this sample. The genes are TRBV5-1 and TRBJ2-3; TRBD2 agrees at 7 bases. This CDR3 is 16 amino acids long. Germline V gene lookup returns CDR1 SGHRS and CDR2 YFSETQ. Losses at the gene ends were 0 bases for V and 0 bases for J; bases not matched to a gene: 4. CDR3 in DNA: TGCGCCAGCAGCTTGGGGGGTAGCGGGAGCACAGATACGCAGTATTTT. Encoded protein: CASSLGGSGSTDTQYF.

This clone came up a few times. This chain joins TRBV9 and TRBJ1-5; no clear D. The CDR3 has 15 residues. Looked up from germline, CDR1 is SGDLS and CDR2 is YYNGEE. V was pared by 0 bases and J by 3 bases, with 10 bases between. CDR3 sequence reads: CASSVEPSHNQPQHF. CDR3 bases: TGTGCCAGCAGCGTAGAGCCCAGTCACAATCAGCCCCAGCATTTT.

This clone was observed a handful of times. The chain joins TRBV27 to TRBJ2-3; D perhaps matches TRBD2 (6 bases). The germline V gene encodes CDR1 MNHEY and CDR2 SMNVEV (reference sequence). The CDR3 has 15 amino acids. Trimming pared 0 bases from V and 2 bases from J, leaving 9 bases between. The CDR3 spells CASSLSSLATDTQYF. CDR3 nucleotides: TGTGCCAGCAGTTTATCGTCACTAGCCACAGATACGCAGTATTTT.

This chain joins TRBV7-9 and TRBJ2-1; a possible D gene is TRBD2 (5 bases). Trimming shortened V by 5 bases and J by 3 bases, and 14 bases separated the two germline ends. This CDR3 comprises 15 residues. Germline CDR1 is SEHNR and CDR2 is FQNEAQ (reference sequence). The chain's CDR3 is CASSRGMGGYNEQFF. CDR3 DNA: TGTGCCAGCAGCCGGGGAATGGGCGGCTACAATGAGCAGTTCTTC.

V gene TRBV7-2 combines with J gene TRBJ1-5; 8 bases align to TRBD1. CDR1 SGHTA and CDR2 FQGNSA come from the germline V gene. V lost 5 bases and J lost 0; bases outside the gene matches: 6. The CDR3 loop spans 16 amino acids. The CDR3 loop reads CASSPRTGYSNQPQHF. The CDR3 coding sequence is TGTGCCAGCAGCCCCCGGACAGGGTATAGCAATCAGCCCCAGCATTTT.

The V and J genes are TRBV5-6 and TRBJ2-7, with 7 nucleotides matching TRBD2. The germline V gene has CDR1 SGHDT and CDR2 YYEEEE. Losses at the gene ends were 0 bases for V and 2 bases for J; bases not matched to a gene: 5. The CDR3 has 15 residues. CDR3 coding DNA: TGTGCCAGCAGCTTGGCCGTGGCGGGAGCCTACGAGCAGTACTTC. As protein: CASSLAVAGAYEQYF.

The chain carries TRBV7-2 and TRBJ2-3, with 8 bases lining up with TRBD2. Trimming at V came to 5 bases and at J to 4 bases, leaving 14 bases not matched to a gene. The CDR3 consists of 17 residues. Germline values: CDR1 SGHTA, CDR2 FQGNSA. CDR3 region: CASSPRGGVGGPDTQYF. Written as DNA, the CDR3 is TGTGCCAGCAGCCCCCGGGGGGGAGTGGGAGGTCCAGATACGCAGTATTTT.

This clone turned up a few times. V gene TRBV21-1 combines with J gene TRBJ2-1. TRBV21-1 is a pseudogene. The CDR3 is 16 residues long. The CDR3 sequence: CASSTSPIPSYNEQFF. In DNA form, the CDR3 reads TGTGCCAGCAGCACTTCTCCGATACCGTCCTACAATGAGCAGTTCTTC.

The V gene is TRBV28, the J gene TRBJ2-1; 8 bases agree with TRBD2. V lost 4 bases, J lost 5 bases, and 13 bases stayed unmatched. Germline CDR1 and CDR2: MDHEN and SYDVKM. This CDR3 has 17 residues. CDR3: CASSSSGSPRHNNEQFF. The CDR3 coding sequence is TGTGCCAGCAGTTCGAGCGGGAGCCCCCGACATAACAATGAGCAGTTCTTC.